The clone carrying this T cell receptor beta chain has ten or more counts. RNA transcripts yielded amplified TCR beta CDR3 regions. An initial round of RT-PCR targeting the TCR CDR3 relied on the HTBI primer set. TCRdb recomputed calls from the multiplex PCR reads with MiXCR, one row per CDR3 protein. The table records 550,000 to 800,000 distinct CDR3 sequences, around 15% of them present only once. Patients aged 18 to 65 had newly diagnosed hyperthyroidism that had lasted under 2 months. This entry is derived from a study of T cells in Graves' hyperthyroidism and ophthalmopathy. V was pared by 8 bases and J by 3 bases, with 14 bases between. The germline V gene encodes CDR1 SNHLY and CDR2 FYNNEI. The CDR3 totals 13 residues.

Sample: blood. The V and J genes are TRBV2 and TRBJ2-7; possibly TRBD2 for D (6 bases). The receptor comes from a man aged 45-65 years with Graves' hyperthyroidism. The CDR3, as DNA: TGTGCCAGCCGGGACTGGGGACGCTACGAGCAGTACTTC. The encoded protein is CASRDWGRYEQYF.